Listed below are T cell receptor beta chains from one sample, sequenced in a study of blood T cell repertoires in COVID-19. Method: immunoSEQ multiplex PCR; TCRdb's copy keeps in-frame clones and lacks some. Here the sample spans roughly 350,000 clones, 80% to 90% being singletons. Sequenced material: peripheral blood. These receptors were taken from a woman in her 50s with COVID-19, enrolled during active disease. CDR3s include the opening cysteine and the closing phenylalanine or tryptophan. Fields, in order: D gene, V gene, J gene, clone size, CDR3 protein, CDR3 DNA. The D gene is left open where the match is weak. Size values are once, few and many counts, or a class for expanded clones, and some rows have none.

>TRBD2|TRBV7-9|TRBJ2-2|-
CASTGTSGSTGELFF
TGTGCCAGCACAGGGACTAGCGGGAGTACCGGGGAGCTGTTTTTT
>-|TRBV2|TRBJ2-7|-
CASSWQKVYEQYF
TGTGCCAGCAGTTGGCAGAAAGTCTACGAGCAGTACTTC
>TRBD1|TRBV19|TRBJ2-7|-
CASSADRDHEQYF
TGTGCCAGTAGTGCCGACAGGGACCACGAGCAGTACTTC
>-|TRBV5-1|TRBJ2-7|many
CASSFGTKDGVSEQYF
TGCGCCAGCAGCTTCGGGACAAAAGATGGGGTTTCAGAGCAGTACTTC
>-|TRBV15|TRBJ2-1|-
CATSRGQGSYNEQFF
TGTGCCACCAGCAGAGGTCAGGGCTCCTACAATGAGCAGTTCTTC
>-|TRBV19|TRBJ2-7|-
CASSRETSYEQYF
TGTGCCAGTAGCCGGGAGACCTCCTACGAGCAGTACTTC
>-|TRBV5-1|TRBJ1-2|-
CASSLDRVGGYTF
TGCGCCAGCAGCTTGGACAGGGTCGGCGGCTACACCTTC
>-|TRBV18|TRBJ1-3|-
CASSPIFAEGTGNTIYF
TGTGCCAGCTCACCGATTTTTGCTGAGGGTACGGGAAACACCATATATTTT
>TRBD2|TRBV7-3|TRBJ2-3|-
CASSVGAGGPDTQYF
TGTGCCAGCAGCGTCGGAGCGGGAGGGCCAGATACGCAGTATTTT
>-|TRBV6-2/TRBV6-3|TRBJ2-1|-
CASSSSSKGNEQFF
TGTGCCAGCAGTTCCTCATCTAAGGGGAATGAGCAGTTCTTC
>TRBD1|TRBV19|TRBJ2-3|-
CASRDRGGPDTQYF
TGTGCCAGCCGGGACAGGGGAGGCCCAGATACGCAGTATTTT
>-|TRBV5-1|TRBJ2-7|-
CASSLYLSSGSQRQQYF
TGCGCCAGCAGCTTGTATTTATCATCCGGGAGTCAGAGGCAGCAGTACTTC
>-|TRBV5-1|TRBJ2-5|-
CASSLAILPRDRTQYF
TGCGCCAGCAGCTTGGCCATTCTCCCGCGGGACAGGACCCAGTACTTC
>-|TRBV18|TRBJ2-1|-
CASSPLSRWRRGYNEQFF
TGTGCCAGCTCACCACTCTCCAGGTGGCGCCGGGGGTACAATGAGCAGTTCTTC
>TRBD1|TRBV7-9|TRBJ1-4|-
CASSLTTGAGEKLFF
TGTGCCAGCAGCTTAACGACAGGGGCGGGCGAAAAACTGTTTTTT
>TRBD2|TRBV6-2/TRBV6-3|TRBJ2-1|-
CASSLLAGDTPSSYNEQFF
TGTGCCAGCAGCCTACTAGCGGGAGACACCCCGAGCTCCTACAATGAGCAGTTCTTC
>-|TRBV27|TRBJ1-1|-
CASSRGVRLGTEAFF
TGTGCCAGCAGCCGGGGAGTTCGCCTTGGCACTGAAGCTTTCTTT
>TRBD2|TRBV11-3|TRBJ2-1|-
CASRGTSGRNQFF
TGTGCCAGCAGAGGGACTAGCGGGAGGAATCAGTTCTTC
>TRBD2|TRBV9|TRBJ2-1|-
CASSVSGRTYNEQFF
TGTGCCAGCAGCGTAAGCGGGAGGACCTACAATGAGCAGTTCTTC
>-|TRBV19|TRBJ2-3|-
CATNRDFYTDTQYF
TGTGCCACCAACCGGGACTTCTACACAGATACGCAGTATTTT
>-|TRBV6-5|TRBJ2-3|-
CASSKNRAITDTQYF
TGTGCCAGCAGTAAGAACAGGGCCATCACAGATACGCAGTATTTT
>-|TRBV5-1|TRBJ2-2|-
CASSNRPVSRLNTGELFF
TGCGCCAGCAGCAACCGGCCGGTGTCCCGACTAAACACCGGGGAGCTGTTTTTT
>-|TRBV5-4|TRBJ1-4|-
CASSLGATNEKLFF
TGTGCCAGCAGCTTGGGGGCGACTAATGAAAAACTGTTTTTT
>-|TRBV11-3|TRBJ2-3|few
CASGLTASTDTQYF
TGTGCCAGCGGACTTACTGCTAGCACAGATACGCAGTATTTT
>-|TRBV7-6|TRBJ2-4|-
CASSLALGGGGRMDIQYF
TGTGCCAGCAGCTTAGCGCTTGGAGGGGGGGGCCGAATGGACATTCAGTACTTC
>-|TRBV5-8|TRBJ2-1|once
CASRGSGMSSYNEQFF
TGTGCCAGCAGGGGGTCAGGGATGAGCTCCTACAATGAGCAGTTCTTC
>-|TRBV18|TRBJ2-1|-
CASSPPTYNEQFF
TGTGCCAGCTCACCACCGACATACAATGAGCAGTTCTTC
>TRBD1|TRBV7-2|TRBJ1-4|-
CASSLNRGTNEKLFF
TGTGCCAGCAGCCTAAACAGGGGAACTAATGAAAAACTGTTTTTT
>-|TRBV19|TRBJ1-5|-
CASRSPNSNQPQHF
TGTGCCAGTAGATCCCCAAATAGCAATCAGCCCCAGCATTTT
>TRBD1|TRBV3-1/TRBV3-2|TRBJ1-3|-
CASSQTTGGTYF
TGTGCCAGCAGTCAGACTACAGGGGGGACTTATTTT
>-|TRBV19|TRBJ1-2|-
CASGEMGGYTF
TGTGCCAGCGGGGAGATGGGTGGCTACACCTTC
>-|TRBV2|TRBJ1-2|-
CASSARNLYGYTF
TGTGCCAGCAGCGCCAGGAACCTCTATGGCTACACCTTC
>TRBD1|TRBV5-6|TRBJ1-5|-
CASSPPGGQPQHF
TGTGCCAGCAGCCCACCAGGGGGGCAGCCCCAGCATTTT
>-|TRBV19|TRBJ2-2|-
CATRPGTRNTGELFF
TGTGCCACGCGTCCGGGGACAAGGAACACCGGGGAGCTGTTTTTT
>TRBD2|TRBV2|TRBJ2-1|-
CASNLAGGNEQFF
TGTGCCAGCAATCTAGCGGGAGGGAATGAGCAGTTCTTC
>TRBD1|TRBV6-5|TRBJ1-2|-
CASRHPGQGGYGYTF
TGTGCCAGCAGGCATCCGGGACAGGGAGGGTATGGCTACACCTTC
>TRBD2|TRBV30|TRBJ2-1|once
CAWKSGTSGFTEQFF
TGTGCCTGGAAGTCGGGGACTAGCGGGTTTACTGAGCAGTTCTTC
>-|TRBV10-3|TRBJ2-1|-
CAIRDEASENHLRDDNEQFF
TGTGCCATCAGGGATGAGGCTAGCGAGAACCATCTTCGAGATGACAATGAGCAGTTCTTC
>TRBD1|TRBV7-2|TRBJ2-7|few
CASSPTGVYEQYF
TGTGCCAGCAGCCCGACAGGGGTCTACGAGCAGTACTTC
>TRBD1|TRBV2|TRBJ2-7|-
CASRPERTGGFTKQYF
TGTGCCAGCAGGCCCGAAAGGACAGGGGGTTTTACGAAGCAGTACTTC
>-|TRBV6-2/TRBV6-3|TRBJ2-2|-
CASSPPVTVTGELFF
TGTGCCAGCAGTCCCCCTGTAACAGTCACCGGGGAGCTGTTTTTT
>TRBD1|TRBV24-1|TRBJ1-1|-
CATSGTGLNTEAFF
TGTGCCACCAGTGGGACAGGTTTGAACACTGAAGCTTTCTTT
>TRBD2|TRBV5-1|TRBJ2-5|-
CASSSGTSGPRQETQYF
TGCGCCAGCAGCTCCGGGACTAGCGGGCCGCGCCAAGAGACCCAGTACTTC
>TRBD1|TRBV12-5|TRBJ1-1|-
CASGMDRLEAFF
TGTGCTAGTGGTATGGACAGGCTTGAAGCTTTCTTT
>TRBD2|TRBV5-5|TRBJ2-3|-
CASSYTVAGAPTDTQYF
TGTGCCAGCAGCTACACCGTAGCGGGAGCCCCCACAGATACGCAGTATTTT
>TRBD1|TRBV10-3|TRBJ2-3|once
CAISESKDRGHRDTQYF
TGTGCCATCAGTGAGTCGAAGGACAGGGGGCATCGGGATACGCAGTATTTT
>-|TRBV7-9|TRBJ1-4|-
CASSLVLGQSNEKLFF
TGTGCCAGCAGCTTAGTGTTGGGGCAAAGTAATGAAAAACTGTTTTTT
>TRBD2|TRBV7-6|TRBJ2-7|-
CASSLGVAGSSYEQYF
TGTGCCAGCAGCTTAGGAGTAGCGGGAAGCTCCTACGAGCAGTACTTC
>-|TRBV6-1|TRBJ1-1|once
CASSELGGYVPDAFF
TGTGCCAGCAGTGAATTAGGAGGATACGTTCCTGACGCTTTCTTT
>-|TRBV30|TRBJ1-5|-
CAWSVERNQPQHF
TGTGCCTGGAGTGTAGAGAGGAATCAGCCCCAGCATTTT
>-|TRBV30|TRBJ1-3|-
CAWKGRVYGNTIYF
TGTGCCTGGAAGGGCAGGGTGTATGGAAACACCATATATTTT
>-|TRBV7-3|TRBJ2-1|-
CASSLDSTGTTYNEQFF
TGTGCCAGCAGCTTAGATAGCACGGGAACAACCTACAATGAGCAGTTCTTC
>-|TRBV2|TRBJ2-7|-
CASTLFRGEQYF
TGTGCCAGCACCTTATTCAGGGGAGAGCAGTACTTC
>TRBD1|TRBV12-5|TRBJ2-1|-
CASGLIQGAPSESQNEQFF
TGTGCTAGTGGTTTGATACAGGGGGCGCCCAGCGAGTCCCAAAATGAGCAGTTCTTC